One T cell receptor beta chain is described in this entry. The antigen is not known. The data are from a study of regulatory T cells in long-lasting Graves disease. Regarding the study as a whole: TRBV28, TRBJ1-2 and TRBJ2-5 were favored in persistent disease. Peripheral blood alone, not thyroid tissue, underwent study.

V lost 0 bases, J lost 5 bases, and 7 bases stayed unmatched. Germline values: CDR1 MNHEY, CDR2 SVGAGI. CDR3 size: 18 residues. Arm-PCR of CDR3 regions and iRepertoire HTBI primers were used to build TCR beta libraries. A single record per CDR3 protein comes from TCRdb applying MiXCR to the multiplex PCR reads. The sample shows about 530,000 distinct CDR3 sequences, about 16% of them seen only once. Time point specified: newly diagnosed GD, antithyroid drugs for less than 3 months. Scientists built the TCR library using RNA that was extracted from PBMCs. This same sample was also taken into another study, of T cells in Graves' hyperthyroidism and ophthalmopathy. According to that study: Investigators excluded patients with uncontrolled infection, other autoimmune disease, pregnancy or lactation. Researchers ran a first-round RT-PCR on the TCR CDR3 using the HTBI primer set.

The gene calls are TRBV6-5 and TRBJ2-2, with 12 bases that match TRBD1. This material consisted of peripheral blood mononuclear cells (PBMCs), taken at new diagnosis, from a patient treated with antithyroid drugs. The sequence was collected from a woman aged 35 to 59 with Graves disease. The CDR3 loop reads CASSYSKGTGGETGELFF. The CDR3 DNA follows: TGTGCCAGCAGTTACTCGAAGGGGACAGGGGGCGAGACCGGGGAGCTGTTTTTT.